A single sample gave rise to the 22 T cell receptor beta chains below, sequenced in a study of naive and memory T cell subsets. These receptors' antigens are unknown. Study results and limitations: A few larger clonotypes appeared in naive repertoires, especially CD8, possibly memory cells re-expressing CD45RA.

Two oligonucleotides, mixed equimolar, formed the beta constant-region primer covering TRBC1 and TRBC2. Ligated cDNA was amplified by four rounds of PCR with nested alpha and beta constant-region primers and SP2. TCRdb reprocessed the UMI-ligation and nested PCR reads via MiXCR and lists one record per CDR3 protein. Of under 150,000 distinct CDR3 sequences in the sample, approximately 18% were seen once. The sequenced sample consisted of naive CD8+ T cells from blood. These receptors originate from a human donor in good health.

This chain uses TRBV19 with TRBJ2-1; TRBD2 matches 11 bases. Germline CDR1 is LNHDA and CDR2 is SQIVND (reference sequence). Trimming removed 0 bases from V and 4 bases from J; junction bases left unmatched: 5. The CDR3 has 17 amino acids. DNA for the CDR3: TGTGCCAGTAGTATAGATAAGGGGACTAGCGGTTACAATGAGCAGTTCTTC. This codes for CASSIDKGTSGYNEQFF. The whole variable domain, filled in from reference TRBV19 and TRBJ2-1, reads DGGITQSPKYLFRKEGQNVTLSCEQNLNHDAMYWYRQDPGQGLRLIYYSQIVNDFQKGDIAEGYSVSREKKESFPLTVTSAQKNPTAFYLCASSIDKGTSGYNEQFFGPGTRLTVL.

This clonotype was picked up a small number of times. The V call is TRBV20-1, the J call TRBJ2-1; the D is unclear. The CDR3 consists of 15 residues. Germline-derived CDR1 and CDR2 are DFQATT and SNEGSKA (reference sequence). Trimming removed 6 bases from V and 6 bases from J, with 21 bases in between. The CDR3: CSARSPLKLPNEQFF. The DNA for the CDR3 is TGCAGTGCCCGATCCCCACTTAAACTCCCCAATGAGCAGTTCTTC.

This clonotype was detected many times. The genes are TRBV28 and TRBJ1-6; maybe TRBD1 (5 bases). Germline V gene lookup returns CDR1 MDHEN and CDR2 SYDVKM. V shed 2 bases and J shed 9 bases, with 20 bases lying between them. The CDR3 spans 17 residues. The CDR3 here is CASSLGQGAVFLSPLHF. In nucleotides, the CDR3 is TGTGCCAGCAGTTTAGGGCAGGGAGCCGTATTCCTTTCACCCCTCCACTTT. Drawing the rest from reference TRBV28 and TRBJ1-6, the complete variable domain is DVKVTQSSRYLVKRTGEKVFLECVQDMDHENMFWYRQDPGLGLRLIYFSYDVKMKEKGDIPEGYSVSREKKERFSLILESASTNQTSMYLCASSLGQGAVFLSPLHFGNGTRLTVT.

In its sample, this clonotype was seen a few times. The chain links TRBV15 to TRBJ1-4; D is possibly TRBD1 (5 bases). The germline V and J ends were trimmed by 5 bases and 7 bases, with 11 bases remaining between them. The CDR3 runs to 13 residues. CDR1 is LNHNV and CDR2 is YYDKDF in the germline V gene (reference sequence). CDR3 residues: CATSLRGREKLFF. CDR3 bases: TGTGCCACCAGCCTACGGGGCCGTGAAAAACTGTTTTTT.

This clonotype was recorded a few times. The V and J genes are TRBV10-3 and TRBJ2-7; tentative D call: TRBD1 (6 bases). CDR3 length: 17 residues. Germline lookup yields CDR1 ENHRY and CDR2 SYGVKD. V gave up 4 bases and J gave up 2 bases, with 21 bases separating them. The DNA for the CDR3 is TGTGCCATCAGTGGTCCGCCTTCGGGACACCAAACCTACGAGCAGTACTTC. Its protein is CAISGPPSGHQTYEQYF.

The CDR3 here is CASREETGGTDTQYF. In DNA form, the CDR3 reads TGTGCCAGCCGCGAGGAGACAGGGGGCACAGATACGCAGTATTTT. The chain recombines TRBV28 with TRBJ2-3, with 8 bases that match TRBD1. Germline CDR1 reads MDHEN; CDR2 reads SYDVKM. J gave up 1 base and V 8 bases, and 8 bases lay outside the gene matches. The CDR3 spans 15 residues.

The V gene is TRBV5-1, the J gene TRBJ2-1; 7 nucleotides line up with TRBD2. V was pared by 5 bases and J by 8 bases, with 4 bases of the junction left unmatched. This CDR3 has 12 residues. Germline V gene lookup returns CDR1 SGHRS and CDR2 YFSETQ. CDR3: CASSQTSDEQFF. CDR3 sequence (DNA): TGCGCCAGCAGTCAAACTAGCGATGAGCAGTTCTTC.

V and J are TRBV6-2 or TRBV6-3 and TRBJ2-1, with D unclear. Germline CDR1 reads MNHEY; CDR2 reads SVGEGT. There are 13 residues in the CDR3. Trimming removed 2 bases from V and 9 bases from J, with 11 bases in between. The CDR3 protein is CASSYGVATEQFF. For the CDR3, the DNA is TGTGCCAGCAGTTACGGGGTAGCCACTGAGCAGTTCTTC.

This clonotype was seen once. J is TRBJ2-5 and V is TRBV15; the match to TRBD2 covers 10 bases. Germline V gives CDR1 LNHNV, CDR2 YYDKDF (reference sequence). The CDR3 spans 15 residues. After removal of 1 base from V and 4 bases from J, the junction contained 3 bases not matched to a gene. In DNA, the CDR3 is TGTGCCACCAGCAGAGGGGTAGCGGGAGGAGAGACCCAGTACTTC. It yields the protein CATSRGVAGGETQYF.

There are a few counts of this clonotype. CDR3 residues: CASRGTGEGPYEQYF. CDR3 coding DNA: TGTGCCAGCAGGGGGACAGGGGAGGGCCCCTACGAGCAGTACTTC. V gene TRBV28 combines with J gene TRBJ2-7; 10 positions agree with TRBD1. This CDR3 spans 15 amino acids. CDR1 and CDR2 (germline): MDHEN, SYDVKM. V gave up 6 bases and J gave up 2 bases; unmatched junction bases: 7.

This chain joins TRBV28 and TRBJ1-1, with D uncertain. Per the germline V gene, CDR1 is MDHEN and CDR2 is SYDVKM. The CDR3 sequence is 15 residues long. V was clipped by 6 bases and J by 0 bases, with 14 bases between them. The CDR3 protein is CASSRGPVMNTEAFF. As DNA, the CDR3 is TGTGCCAGCAGCCGCGGACCCGTTATGAACACTGAAGCTTTCTTT.

The rearrangement links TRBV7-9 to TRBJ2-7, with D unclear. The CDR3 consists of 12 residues. Germline loops: CDR1 SEHNR, CDR2 FQNEAQ (reference sequence). V lost 5 bases and J lost 6, with 11 bases in between. CDR3 sequence: CASSPTGTEQYF. In DNA form, the CDR3 reads TGTGCCAGCAGCCCGACTGGAACCGAGCAGTACTTC.

The V call is TRBV12-5, the J call TRBJ2-1; maybe TRBD2 (5 bases). Germline CDR1 reads LGHNT; CDR2 reads FRNRAP. Trimming shortened V by 3 bases and J by 5 bases, and 8 bases separated the two germline ends. The CDR3 consists of 13 residues. CDR3 nucleotide sequence: TGTGCTAGTGGTTTTGGGCGGGACAATGAGCAGTTCTTC. It yields the protein CASGFGRDNEQFF.

The chain carries TRBV28 and TRBJ2-3, with D possibly matching TRBD1 (6 bases). The V gene's germline CDR1 is MDHEN and CDR2 SYDVKM. The CDR3 spans 16 residues. Trimming took off 3 bases at V and 0 bases at J, with 13 bases between the two ends. The CDR3 DNA is TGTGCCAGCAGTTTTGACCCAGGGGCAAGCACAGATACGCAGTATTTT. It yields the protein CASSFDPGASTDTQYF. The full variable domain, rest sourced from reference TRBV28 and TRBJ2-3, is DVKVTQSSRYLVKRTGEKVFLECVQDMDHENMFWYRQDPGLGLRLIYFSYDVKMKEKGDIPEGYSVSREKKERFSLILESASTNQTSMYLCASSFDPGASTDTQYFGPGTRLTVL.

Only a few counts were recorded for this clonotype. The gene calls are TRBV6-5 and TRBJ2-6; 7 nucleotides match TRBD1. Germline V gene data show CDR1 as MNHEY and CDR2 as SVGAGI. V was pared by 0 bases and J by 0 bases, with 5 bases of the junction left unmatched. The CDR3 spans 18 residues. CDR3 in amino acids: CASSYSTGSGSGANVLTF. As DNA, the CDR3 is TGTGCCAGCAGTTACTCGACAGGGTCCGGCTCTGGGGCCAACGTCCTGACTTTC.

V gene TRBV6-2 or TRBV6-3 combines with J gene TRBJ2-1; D is ambiguous. Trimming pared 6 bases from V and 2 bases from J, leaving 5 bases between. Looked up from germline, CDR1 is MNHEY and CDR2 is SVGEGT. The CDR3 is 12 residues long. CDR3 sequence reads: CASSYAYNEQFF. In nucleotides, the CDR3 is TGTGCCAGCAGCTATGCCTACAATGAGCAGTTCTTC.

The chain joins TRBV9 to TRBJ2-5, with D perhaps matching TRBD2 (5 bases). V lost 0 bases and J lost 5, with 23 bases in between. From germline, CDR1 is SGDLS and CDR2 YYNGEE. This CDR3 region has 18 residues. In DNA form, the CDR3 reads TGTGCCAGCAGCGTAGCTTATGGTGAGGGTAGAGATTTGGAGACCCAGTACTTC. It specifies CASSVAYGEGRDLETQYF.

The chain has TRBV12-5 and TRBJ2-6; 9 bases map to TRBD1. CDR1 LGHNT and CDR2 FRNRAP come from the germline V gene. The V segment lost 3 bases and the J segment 0 bases; nucleotides outside the gene matches: 3. The CDR3 extends over 17 amino acids. This chain's CDR3 is CASGFGTGSSGANVLTF. Here the CDR3 DNA reads TGTGCTAGTGGTTTCGGGACAGGGAGCTCTGGGGCCAACGTCCTGACTTTC.

The V call is TRBV12-3 or TRBV12-4, the J call TRBJ2-7; a possible D gene is TRBD1 (6 bases). V was clipped by 3 bases and J by 7 bases, with 13 bases between them. The CDR3 covers 13 residues. CDR3 sequence reads: CASSFQGSGEQYF. The CDR3 bases are TGTGCCAGCAGTTTCCAGGGGTCCGGGGAGCAGTACTTC.

This chain links TRBV6-5 with TRBJ2-2, with 7 bases matching TRBD1. The V gene end was trimmed by 2 bases and the J gene end by 4 bases; junction bases not matched to a gene: 13. This CDR3 has 18 amino acids. The germline V gene has CDR1 MNHEY and CDR2 SVGAGI. The DNA of the CDR3 is TGTGCCAGCAGTTACGAGAGGGGGCTCCTGGGACCCACCGGGGAGCTGTTTTTT. Protein: CASSYERGLLGPTGELFF.

The chain is built from TRBV6-2 or TRBV6-3 and TRBJ2-7; 7 positions match TRBD1. The germline gives CDR1 MNHEY, CDR2 SVGEGT. The CDR3 length is 14 residues. Trimming at V came to 2 bases and at J to 1 base, leaving 2 bases not matched to a gene. CDR3 in amino acids: CASSYGRGSYEQYF. CDR3 sequence (DNA): TGTGCCAGCAGTTACGGCAGGGGGTCCTACGAGCAGTACTTC.

This clonotype was seen a handful of times. This chain connects TRBV4-1 to TRBJ2-7, with D unclear. CDR3 length: 15 amino acids. Germline CDR1 reads MGHRA; CDR2 reads YSYEKL. The V end lost 1 base, the J end lost 1 base, and 11 bases lay between the germline ends. CDR3 DNA sequence: TGCGCCAGCAGCCAAGTCCTTGGGAATTCCTACGAGCAGTACTTC. Translation gives CASSQVLGNSYEQYF.